This T cell receptor (beta chain) is drawn from a study of CD8 T cells in ankylosing spondylitis. Ten or more counts support this clonotype. The antigen remains unidentified. Points from the study as a whole: The study looked at matched synovial fluid samples from ankylosing spondylitis patients. Disease-linked clones were reported to be significantly enriched there. Characteristic of ankylosing spondylitis blood, it appeared, was a TCR beta motif comprising several highly homologous variants.

In making TCR beta libraries, quantitative 5'-RACE with molecular barcodes was used. TCRdb processed the 5' RACE reads anew with MiXCR; each CDR3 protein has one entry. The sample has over 450,000 distinct CDR3 sequences; approximately 11% are singletons. The CDR3 runs to 15 residues. From germline, CDR1 is SGHRS and CDR2 YFSETQ. Between the trimmed V and J ends, which lost 2 bases and 1 base, there was a span of 12 bases. This sequence joins TRBV5-1 and TRBJ2-5, with D possibly matching TRBD2 (6 bases). Input material: blood, either unsorted or a sorted T cell fraction (not recorded which). The TCR was taken from a male donor with ankylosing spondylitis. The CDR3 region is CASSFVSGVQETQYF. The CDR3 DNA reads as TGCGCCAGCAGCTTCGTTAGCGGAGTCCAAGAGACCCAGTACTTC.